The source of this T cell receptor beta chain is a study of T-cell reconstitution after alpha-beta-depleted transplantation in children. Study results and caveats: Several patients had high TCRbeta diversity at day 60; it came from surviving recipient T cells and thymic progenitors. Several hundred rapidly expanded clones from non-depleted graft cells reportedly supplied alpha-beta T cells about two months post-transplant.

This clonotype appeared a few times. Its antigen is not identified. Unique molecular identifiers were used to barcode this TCRbeta library. Each CDR3 protein is one row after TCRdb ran MiXCR on the PCR reads. This table holds 300,000 to 400,000 distinct CDR3 sequences, around 25% found once. The source of this sequence is a male patient younger than 18 who had a stem cell transplant for acute lymphoblastic leukemia, so the T cells may come from the graft donor. The sample in question was PBMCs, mostly from graft donor cells, obtained 180 days after TCRalphabeta/CD19-depleted stem cell transplant.

The CDR3 reads CASSSYLAGGRPDTQYF. Written as DNA, the CDR3 is TGTGCCAGCAGCTCTTATCTAGCGGGGGGGCGCCCAGATACGCAGTATTTT. The gene calls are TRBV7-2 and TRBJ2-3; 12 nucleotides line up with TRBD2. Germline V gives CDR1 SGHTA, CDR2 FQGNSA. CDR3 length: 17 amino acids. The J segment lost 4 bases and the V segment lost 4 bases, leaving 9 bases of the junction unmatched. Full variable domain (rest looked up from reference TRBV7-2 and TRBJ2-3): GAGVSQSPSNKVTEKGKDVELRCDPISGHTALYWYRQSLGQGLEFLIYFQGNSAPDKSGLPSDRFSAERTGGSVSTLTIQRTQQEDSAVYLCASSSYLAGGRPDTQYFGPGTRLTVL.